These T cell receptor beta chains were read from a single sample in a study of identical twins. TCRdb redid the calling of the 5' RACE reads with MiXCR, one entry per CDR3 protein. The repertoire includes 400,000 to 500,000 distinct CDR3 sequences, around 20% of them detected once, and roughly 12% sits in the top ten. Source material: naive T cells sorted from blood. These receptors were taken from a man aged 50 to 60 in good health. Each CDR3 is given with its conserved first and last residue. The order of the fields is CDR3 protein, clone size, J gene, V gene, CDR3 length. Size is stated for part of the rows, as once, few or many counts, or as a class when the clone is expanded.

cdr3_aa: CSARPGGAGETQYF
clone_size: NA
j_call: TRBJ2-5
v_call: TRBV20-1
cdr3_length: 14

cdr3_aa: CASSQEYRGRGGYTF
clone_size: NA
j_call: TRBJ1-2
v_call: TRBV4-3
cdr3_length: 15

cdr3_aa: CASSSPGLAVEQFF
clone_size: few
j_call: TRBJ2-1
v_call: TRBV7-2
cdr3_length: 14

cdr3_aa: CASSRRAISSYNEQFF
clone_size: NA
j_call: TRBJ2-1
v_call: TRBV6-2/TRBV6-3
cdr3_length: 16

cdr3_aa: CASRPRSGSSNEQFF
clone_size: NA
j_call: TRBJ2-1
v_call: TRBV19
cdr3_length: 15

cdr3_aa: CASRYTGAGQYNEQFF
clone_size: many
j_call: TRBJ2-1
v_call: TRBV6-5
cdr3_length: 16

cdr3_aa: CASSLRLAGLQETQYF
clone_size: NA
j_call: TRBJ2-5
v_call: TRBV12-3/TRBV12-4
cdr3_length: 16

cdr3_aa: CASSQVLEQETQYF
clone_size: NA
j_call: TRBJ2-5
v_call: TRBV4-1
cdr3_length: 14

cdr3_aa: CAISDPSGGSGGESSYNEQFF
clone_size: NA
j_call: TRBJ2-1
v_call: TRBV10-3
cdr3_length: 21

cdr3_aa: CASSLGGVGQYF
clone_size: NA
j_call: TRBJ2-3
v_call: TRBV7-8
cdr3_length: 12

cdr3_aa: CSATRADTQYF
clone_size: NA
j_call: TRBJ2-3
v_call: TRBV20-1
cdr3_length: 11

cdr3_aa: CASSYWLAGEETQYF
clone_size: many
j_call: TRBJ2-5
v_call: TRBV6-5
cdr3_length: 15

cdr3_aa: CASSPGAGATDTQYF
clone_size: few
j_call: TRBJ2-3
v_call: TRBV18
cdr3_length: 15

cdr3_aa: CSAKQGRDTEAFF
clone_size: NA
j_call: TRBJ1-1
v_call: TRBV20-1
cdr3_length: 13

cdr3_aa: CATSRRTNEQFF
clone_size: few
j_call: TRBJ2-1
v_call: TRBV15
cdr3_length: 12

cdr3_aa: CASRTEGMAKNIQYF
clone_size: many
j_call: TRBJ2-4
v_call: TRBV6-2/TRBV6-3
cdr3_length: 15

cdr3_aa: CASSFTFRTGEFMNTEAFF
clone_size: few
j_call: TRBJ1-1
v_call: TRBV5-1
cdr3_length: 19

cdr3_aa: CASSLRSTRLGNIQYF
clone_size: few
j_call: TRBJ2-4
v_call: TRBV12-3/TRBV12-4
cdr3_length: 16

cdr3_aa: CASRPGQGIEAFF
clone_size: NA
j_call: TRBJ1-1
v_call: TRBV12-3/TRBV12-4
cdr3_length: 13

cdr3_aa: CASSYFGRGNTEAFF
clone_size: many
j_call: TRBJ1-1
v_call: TRBV6-5
cdr3_length: 15

cdr3_aa: CASSQGLGQHNYGYTF
clone_size: many
j_call: TRBJ1-2
v_call: TRBV4-3
cdr3_length: 16

cdr3_aa: CATSAIELGFGGELFF
clone_size: NA
j_call: TRBJ2-2
v_call: TRBV15
cdr3_length: 16

cdr3_aa: CSVVQAGTSGRGGSYNEQFF
clone_size: NA
j_call: TRBJ2-1
v_call: TRBV29-1
cdr3_length: 20

cdr3_aa: CASSQVEDRGLYEQYF
clone_size: few
j_call: TRBJ2-7
v_call: TRBV4-1
cdr3_length: 16

cdr3_aa: CATSRDGVTDTQYF
clone_size: few
j_call: TRBJ2-3
v_call: TRBV15
cdr3_length: 14

cdr3_aa: CASSYSGILRQPQHF
clone_size: few
j_call: TRBJ1-5
v_call: TRBV6-5
cdr3_length: 15

cdr3_aa: CASSYTSITEAFF
clone_size: few
j_call: TRBJ1-1
v_call: TRBV6-2/TRBV6-3
cdr3_length: 13

cdr3_aa: CASSSPGGNQPQHF
clone_size: many
j_call: TRBJ1-5
v_call: TRBV12-3/TRBV12-4
cdr3_length: 14

cdr3_aa: CASSLGMRTQYF
clone_size: many
j_call: TRBJ2-3
v_call: TRBV7-2
cdr3_length: 12

cdr3_aa: CASSLAFLLSTDTQYF
clone_size: NA
j_call: TRBJ2-3
v_call: TRBV7-2
cdr3_length: 16

cdr3_aa: CASSVALAVSGANVLTF
clone_size: NA
j_call: TRBJ2-6
v_call: TRBV9
cdr3_length: 17

cdr3_aa: CASSLAPSGGTETQYF
clone_size: NA
j_call: TRBJ2-5
v_call: TRBV5-1
cdr3_length: 16

cdr3_aa: CASSTSGYGYTF
clone_size: once
j_call: TRBJ1-2
v_call: TRBV19
cdr3_length: 12

cdr3_aa: CATLRFSGIISYNEQFF
clone_size: NA
j_call: TRBJ2-1
v_call: TRBV10-3
cdr3_length: 17

cdr3_aa: CASSQESRISGNTMYF
clone_size: NA
j_call: TRBJ1-3
v_call: TRBV4-3
cdr3_length: 16

cdr3_aa: CASSLGDRQETQYF
clone_size: many
j_call: TRBJ2-5
v_call: TRBV7-6
cdr3_length: 14

cdr3_aa: CASSVGLAGRAGELFF
clone_size: few
j_call: TRBJ2-2
v_call: TRBV7-2
cdr3_length: 16

cdr3_aa: CASSEPEDFSGRTDTQYF
clone_size: few
j_call: TRBJ2-3
v_call: TRBV2
cdr3_length: 18

cdr3_aa: CSARAGTGEETQYF
clone_size: few
j_call: TRBJ2-5
v_call: TRBV20-1
cdr3_length: 14

cdr3_aa: CASSFSVGGNTIYF
clone_size: many
j_call: TRBJ1-3
v_call: TRBV11-2
cdr3_length: 14

cdr3_aa: CSARDRSGRISYEQYF
clone_size: many
j_call: TRBJ2-7
v_call: TRBV20-1
cdr3_length: 16

cdr3_aa: CASSPPLGTPYEQYF
clone_size: few
j_call: TRBJ2-7
v_call: TRBV18
cdr3_length: 15

cdr3_aa: CASSSDFDRNPYEQYF
clone_size: few
j_call: TRBJ2-7
v_call: TRBV27
cdr3_length: 16

cdr3_aa: CASSFGQYRANVLTF
clone_size: NA
j_call: TRBJ2-6
v_call: TRBV7-2
cdr3_length: 15

cdr3_aa: CASSDRTGELFF
clone_size: many
j_call: TRBJ2-2
v_call: TRBV7-3
cdr3_length: 12

cdr3_aa: CASSAELRRETQYF
clone_size: NA
j_call: TRBJ2-5
v_call: TRBV9
cdr3_length: 14

cdr3_aa: CASSLLGRGGTDTQYF
clone_size: NA
j_call: TRBJ2-3
v_call: TRBV27
cdr3_length: 16

cdr3_aa: CASSFPPMGMNEQYF
clone_size: NA
j_call: TRBJ2-7
v_call: TRBV7-2
cdr3_length: 15

cdr3_aa: CASSEFGSPQPQHF
clone_size: NA
j_call: TRBJ1-5
v_call: TRBV25-1
cdr3_length: 14

cdr3_aa: CASSQRGLATNEKLFF
clone_size: few
j_call: TRBJ1-4
v_call: TRBV4-1
cdr3_length: 16

cdr3_aa: CASSWTSGRLETQYF
clone_size: once
j_call: TRBJ2-5
v_call: TRBV11-2
cdr3_length: 15

cdr3_aa: CASSLGTDNEKLFF
clone_size: few
j_call: TRBJ1-4
v_call: TRBV18
cdr3_length: 14

cdr3_aa: CASTPGAGRETQYF
clone_size: many
j_call: TRBJ2-5
v_call: TRBV12-3/TRBV12-4
cdr3_length: 14

cdr3_aa: CASSRFQGYEQYF
clone_size: NA
j_call: TRBJ2-7
v_call: TRBV6-1
cdr3_length: 13

cdr3_aa: CASKRQGAHSPLHF
clone_size: many
j_call: TRBJ1-6
v_call: TRBV7-2
cdr3_length: 14

cdr3_aa: CAESPGGGTSYEQYF
clone_size: many
j_call: TRBJ2-7
v_call: TRBV12-3/TRBV12-4
cdr3_length: 15

cdr3_aa: CASSQGIGNTGELFF
clone_size: many
j_call: TRBJ2-2
v_call: TRBV4-3
cdr3_length: 15

cdr3_aa: CASSAPGQAYEQYF
clone_size: NA
j_call: TRBJ2-7
v_call: TRBV7-9
cdr3_length: 14

cdr3_aa: CASSQGEWGASDTQYF
clone_size: many
j_call: TRBJ2-3
v_call: TRBV4-1
cdr3_length: 16